Listed here are 9 T cell receptor beta chains from one sample, sequenced in a study of CD8 T cells in Susac syndrome. The RNA, about 0.45 to 1 ug, was put through reverse transcription using random hexamers. TCRdb analysed the immunoSEQ multiplex PCR reads with MiXCR anew, one entry per CDR3 protein. The sample includes around 71,000 distinct CDR3 sequences, 96% of them seen just once. The sequencing input was CD4+ T cells from PBMCs. All receptors derive from a human donor with multiple sclerosis.

V and J are TRBV21-1 and TRBJ2-5. TRBV21-1 is given as a pseudogene. This CDR3 comprises 14 residues. In nucleotides, the CDR3 is TGTGCCAGCAGCAAAGTCACAGAACAAGAGACCCAGTACTTC. Translating it yields CASSKVTEQETQYF.

The chain links TRBV2 to TRBJ2-7; D is undetermined. V was clipped by 2 bases and J by 1 base, with 12 bases between them. The CDR3 is 15 residues long. The germline V gene has CDR1 SNHLY and CDR2 FYNNEI. The CDR3 DNA reads TGTGCCAGCAGTGAATATTGGCAGTTGTCCTACGAGCAGTACTTC. Protein: CASSEYWQLSYEQYF.

The rearrangement joins TRBV3-1 to TRBJ2-7; D is unclear. The germline gives CDR1 LGHDT, CDR2 YNNKEL (reference sequence). V was trimmed by 1 base and J by 3 bases, leaving 7 bases between them. The CDR3 is made up of 13 amino acids. CDR3 sequence (DNA): TGTGCCAGCAGCCAAGGAGTCCACTACGAGCAGTACTTC. It encodes CASSQGVHYEQYF.

The J gene is TRBJ2-7, the V gene TRBV6-5; no clear D. V lost 5 bases, J lost 3 bases, and 14 bases lay in between. CDR1 MNHEY and CDR2 SVGAGI come from the germline V gene. This CDR3 spans 14 amino acids. The CDR3 sequence: CASSTRTRLYEQYF. CDR3 DNA: TGTGCCAGCAGTACCCGAACAAGGCTCTACGAGCAGTACTTC.

The chain uses TRBV12-3 or TRBV12-4 and TRBJ2-1; D tentatively fits TRBD1 or TRBD2 (5 bases each). V was clipped by 6 bases and J by 2 bases, with 8 bases between them. The CDR3 length is 13 residues. Written as DNA, the CDR3 is TGTGCCAGCAGGGGGGTCCCCTACAATGAGCAGTTCTTC. Amino acid sequence: CASRGVPYNEQFF.

The rearrangement uses TRBV12-3 or TRBV12-4 and TRBJ2-1, with no clear D. V dropped 5 bases and J dropped 3 bases, with 14 bases sitting between them. CDR3 length equals 15 residues. CDR3 in DNA: TGTGCCAGCAGTCTCGGACGGTGGTACTACAATGAGCAGTTCTTC. Its protein is CASSLGRWYYNEQFF.

This chain links TRBV2 with TRBJ2-5, with TRBD2 matching over 15 bases. V gave up 5 bases and J gave up 3 bases; unmatched junction bases: 10. CDR3 length: 18 amino acids. Germline V gene data show CDR1 as SNHLY and CDR2 as FYNNEI. CDR3 in DNA: TGTGCCAGCAGTTCTAGGGGACTAGCGGGGGGCCATAAAGAGACCCAGTACTTC. The encoded protein is CASSSRGLAGGHKETQYF.

This clonotype was recorded only once. The CDR3 DNA is TGCAGTGCTAGAGATTCGGGGGGCTGGGATTCACCCCTCCACTTT. It translates to CSARDSGGWDSPLHF. The rearrangement links TRBV20-1 to TRBJ1-6; D perhaps matches TRBD1 (6 bases). Trimming shortened V by 0 bases and J by 8 bases, and 14 bases separated the two germline ends. CDR1 is DFQATT and CDR2 is SNEGSKA in the germline V gene (reference sequence). This CDR3 comprises 15 residues.

This clonotype was counted a single time. The chain couples TRBV7-2 to TRBJ2-2; no definite D call. Germline V gene lookup returns CDR1 SGHTA and CDR2 FQGNSA. The CDR3 has 14 amino acids. V lost 1 base, J lost 4 bases, and 7 bases lay in between. CDR3 loop: CASSLDSFTGELFF. The CDR3 region has the DNA TGTGCCAGCAGCTTAGACAGTTTCACCGGGGAGCTGTTTTTT.